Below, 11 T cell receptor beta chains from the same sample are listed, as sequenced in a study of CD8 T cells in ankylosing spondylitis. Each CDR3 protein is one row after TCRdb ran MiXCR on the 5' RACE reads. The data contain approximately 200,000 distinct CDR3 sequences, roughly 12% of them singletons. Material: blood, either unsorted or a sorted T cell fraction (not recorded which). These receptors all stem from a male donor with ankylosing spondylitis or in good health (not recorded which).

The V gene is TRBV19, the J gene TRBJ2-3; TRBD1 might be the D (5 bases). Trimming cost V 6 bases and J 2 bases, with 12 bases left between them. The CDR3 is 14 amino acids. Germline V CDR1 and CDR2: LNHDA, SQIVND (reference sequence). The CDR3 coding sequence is TGTGCCAGTAGCTTCCGACAGTCCACAGATACGCAGTATTTT. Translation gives CASSFRQSTDTQYF.

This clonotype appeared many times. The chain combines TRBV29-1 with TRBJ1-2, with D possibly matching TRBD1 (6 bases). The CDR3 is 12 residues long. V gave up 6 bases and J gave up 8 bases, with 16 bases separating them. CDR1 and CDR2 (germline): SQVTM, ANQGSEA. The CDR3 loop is CSVGDIPWGYTF. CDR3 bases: TGCAGCGTCGGGGACATACCGTGGGGCTACACCTTC.

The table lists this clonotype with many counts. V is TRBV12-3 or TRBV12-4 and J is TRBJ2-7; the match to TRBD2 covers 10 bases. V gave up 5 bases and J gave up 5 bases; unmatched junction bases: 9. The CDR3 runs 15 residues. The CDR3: CASSPRLAGSHEQYF. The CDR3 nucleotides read TGTGCCAGCAGTCCACGACTAGCGGGTAGTCACGAGCAGTACTTC.

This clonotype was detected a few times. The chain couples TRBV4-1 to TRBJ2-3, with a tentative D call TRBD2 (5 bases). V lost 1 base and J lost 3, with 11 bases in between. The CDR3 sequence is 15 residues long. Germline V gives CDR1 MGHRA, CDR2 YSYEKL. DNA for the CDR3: TGCGCCAGCAGCCAAGGGGTGGGAGAAACAGATACGCAGTATTTT. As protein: CASSQGVGETDTQYF.

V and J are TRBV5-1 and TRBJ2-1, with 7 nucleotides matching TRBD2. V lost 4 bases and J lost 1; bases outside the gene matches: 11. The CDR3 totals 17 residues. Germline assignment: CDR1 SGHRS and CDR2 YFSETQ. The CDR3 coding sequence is TGCGCCAGCAGCATAGACGAGAGCGGGATGTCCTACAATGAGCAGTTCTTC. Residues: CASSIDESGMSYNEQFF.

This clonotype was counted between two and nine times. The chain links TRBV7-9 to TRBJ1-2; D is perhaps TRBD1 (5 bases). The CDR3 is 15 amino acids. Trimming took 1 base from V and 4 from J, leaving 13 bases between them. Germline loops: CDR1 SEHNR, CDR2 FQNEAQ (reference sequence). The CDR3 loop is CASSLGGGGGYGYTF. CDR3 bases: TGTGCCAGCAGCTTAGGCGGGGGAGGTGGCTATGGCTACACCTTC.

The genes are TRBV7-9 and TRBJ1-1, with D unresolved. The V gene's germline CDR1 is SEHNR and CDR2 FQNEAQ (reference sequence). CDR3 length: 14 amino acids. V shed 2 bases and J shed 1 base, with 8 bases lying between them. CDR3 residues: CASSLSLGNTEAFF. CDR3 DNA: TGTGCCAGCAGCTTAAGCCTTGGGAACACTGAAGCTTTCTTT.

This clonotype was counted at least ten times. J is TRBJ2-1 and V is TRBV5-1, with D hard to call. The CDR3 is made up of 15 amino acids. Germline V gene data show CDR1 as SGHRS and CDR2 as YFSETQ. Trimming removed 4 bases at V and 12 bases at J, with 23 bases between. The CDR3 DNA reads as TGCGCCAGCAGCCTTTACCGCCGGGCCGCCATGGGGCAGTTCTTC. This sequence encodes CASSLYRRAAMGQFF.

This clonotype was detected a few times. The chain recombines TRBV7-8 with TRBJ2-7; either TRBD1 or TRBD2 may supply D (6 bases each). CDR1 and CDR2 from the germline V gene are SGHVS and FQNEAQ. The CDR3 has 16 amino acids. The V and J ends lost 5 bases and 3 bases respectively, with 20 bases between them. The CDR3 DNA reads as TGTGCCAGCAGCGCCCAGAGTGTGGGGGGCCTCTACGAGCAGTACTTC. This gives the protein CASSAQSVGGLYEQYF.

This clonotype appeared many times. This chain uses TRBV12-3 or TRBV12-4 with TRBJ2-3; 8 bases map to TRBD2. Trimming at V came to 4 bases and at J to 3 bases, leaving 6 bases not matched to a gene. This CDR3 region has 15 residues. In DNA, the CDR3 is TGTGCCAGCAGTTACGGGGGGGCCTCAACAGATACGCAGTATTTT. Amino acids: CASSYGGASTDTQYF.

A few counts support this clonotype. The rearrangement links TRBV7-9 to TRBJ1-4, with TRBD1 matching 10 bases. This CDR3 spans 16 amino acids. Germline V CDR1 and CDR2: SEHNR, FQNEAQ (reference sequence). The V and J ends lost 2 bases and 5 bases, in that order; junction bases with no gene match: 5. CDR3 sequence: CASSLLEGQGNEKLFF. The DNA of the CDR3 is TGTGCCAGCAGCTTATTGGAGGGACAGGGGAATGAAAAACTGTTTTTT. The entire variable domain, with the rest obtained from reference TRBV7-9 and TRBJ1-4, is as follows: DTGVSQNPRHKITKRGQNVTFRCDPISEHNRLYWYRQTLGQGPEFLTYFQNEAQLEKSRLLSDRFSAERPKGSFSTLEIQRTEQGDSAMYLCASSLLEGQGNEKLFFGSGTQLSVL.